Listed below are T cell receptor beta chains from one sample, sequenced in a study of T-cell reconstitution after alpha-beta-depleted transplantation in children. TCRdb re-derived calls from the PCR reads in MiXCR, one entry per CDR3 protein. This table holds hundreds of thousands of distinct CDR3 sequences, about a tenth found once. The material was PBMCs, obtained before TCRalphabeta/CD19-depleted stem cell transplant. Receptors were obtained from a child younger than two with acute myeloid leukemia, due to receive a stem cell transplant. Both conserved end residues are part of each CDR3. A D gene is named only where the DNA matches it firmly. Some rows have no size entry. The others give once, few or many, or a class for an expanded clone.

D	length	V	J	size	CDR3	DNA
-	15	TRBV5-1	TRBJ1-3	many	CASSPEGSSGNTIYF	TGCGCCAGCAGCCCGGAGGGGAGCTCTGGAAACACCATATATTTT
TRBD1	15	TRBV12-3/TRBV12-4	TRBJ2-1	many	CASTPQGAVYNEQFF	TGTGCCAGCACCCCACAGGGGGCAGTTTACAATGAGCAGTTCTTC
-	12	TRBV11-2	TRBJ2-2	once	CASTLGGGELFF	TGTGCCAGCACCCTAGGCGGGGGGGAGCTGTTTTTT
-	13	TRBV7-9	TRBJ2-2	-	CATTGLNTGELFF	TGTGCCACCACGGGACTCAACACCGGGGAGCTGTTTTTT
TRBD2	18	TRBV3-1	TRBJ2-4	many	CASSQAGGRRLAKNIQYF	TGTGCCAGCAGCCAAGCGGGGGGTCGGCGTTTAGCCAAAAACATTCAGTACTTC
-	17	TRBV7-2	TRBJ2-3	many	CASSFLGVAGFPDTQYF	TGTGCCAGCAGCTTTCTAGGGGTGGCGGGATTTCCAGATACGCAGTATTTT
TRBD2	13	TRBV27	TRBJ2-7	few	CASTRGGTYEQYF	TGTGCCAGCACCCGCGGGGGAACCTACGAGCAGTACTTC
-	12	TRBV29-1	TRBJ1-1	many	CSVTTGNTEAFF	TGCAGCGTAACGACAGGTAACACTGAAGCTTTCTTT
-	13	TRBV30	TRBJ2-3	many	CAWRPTGTDTQYF	TGTGCCTGGAGGCCCACAGGCACAGATACGCAGTATTTT
TRBD1	15	TRBV6-2/TRBV6-3	TRBJ1-5	few	CASSYSPDRNQPQHF	TGTGCCAGCAGTTACAGCCCGGACAGGAATCAGCCCCAGCATTTT
-	14	TRBV10-2	TRBJ2-6	-	CASSDISGANVLTF	TGCGCCAGCAGTGACATCTCTGGGGCCAACGTCCTGACTTTC
-	13	TRBV29-1	TRBJ2-2	-	CSAEDRFTGELFF	TGCAGCGCCGAAGACAGGTTCACCGGGGAGCTGTTTTTT
-	13	TRBV20-1	TRBJ1-4	many	CSARAFQNEKLFF	TGCAGTGCTAGAGCTTTCCAGAATGAAAAACTGTTTTTT
TRBD2	13	TRBV19	TRBJ2-7	many	CASKRTSGDEQYF	TGTGCCAGTAAACGGACTAGCGGGGACGAGCAGTACTTC
-	15	TRBV15	TRBJ2-1	few	CATSRDPVGASEQFF	TGTGCCACCAGCAGAGACCCGGTCGGGGCAAGTGAGCAGTTCTTC
-	15	TRBV12-3/TRBV12-4	TRBJ1-1	many	CASHGGVRPGAEAFF	TGTGCCAGCCACGGGGGTGTCAGGCCGGGAGCTGAAGCTTTCTTT
-	16	TRBV28	TRBJ1-5	many	CASSFDPGTGNQPQHF	TGTGCCAGCAGTTTCGATCCGGGTACGGGCAATCAGCCCCAGCATTTT
-	15	TRBV20-1	TRBJ1-1	many	CSARDRKTANTEAFF	TGCAGTGCTAGAGATCGAAAAACAGCCAACACTGAAGCTTTCTTT
TRBD2	14	TRBV20-1	TRBJ2-3	many	CSATSGGNTDTQYF	TGCAGCGCCACTAGCGGGGGAAACACAGATACGCAGTATTTT
-	19	TRBV27	TRBJ2-3	-	CANSDRGLASGGYTDTQYF	TGTGCCAACAGTGACAGGGGGCTGGCTAGCGGGGGTTACACAGATACGCAGTATTTT
-	13	TRBV12-3/TRBV12-4	TRBJ2-3	-	CASSLWGKDTQYF	TGTGCCAGCAGTTTATGGGGAAAAGATACGCAGTATTTT
TRBD1	15	TRBV20-1	TRBJ2-1	many	CSASGQGAANREQFF	TGCAGTGCTAGCGGGCAGGGGGCAGCTAATCGAGAGCAGTTCTTC
-	14	TRBV24-1	TRBJ1-1	many	CATRRTGTNTEAFF	TGTGCCACCAGAAGAACCGGGACGAACACTGAAGCTTTCTTT
TRBD1	17	TRBV19	TRBJ1-5	many	CASSRPGQGAGNQPQHF	TGTGCCAGTAGCAGACCGGGACAGGGGGCGGGCAATCAGCCCCAGCATTTT
-	13	TRBV27	TRBJ1-5	many	CASRAYSNQPQHF	TGTGCCAGCCGGGCTTATAGCAATCAGCCCCAGCATTTT
TRBD1	14	TRBV7-8	TRBJ1-1	many	CASSLDRVDTEAFF	TGTGCCAGCAGTCTTGACAGGGTGGACACTGAAGCTTTCTTT
TRBD2	16	TRBV7-2	TRBJ2-2	-	CASSFSGTRETGELFF	TGTGCCAGCAGCTTTTCGGGGACTAGGGAAACCGGGGAGCTGTTTTTT
-	14	TRBV20-1	TRBJ2-7	many	CSAVPGDGPYEQYF	TGCAGTGCTGTCCCAGGGGACGGCCCCTACGAGCAGTACTTC
TRBD1	15	TRBV20-1	TRBJ2-7	-	CSWGETGGRSYEQYF	TGCAGTTGGGGCGAGACAGGGGGCCGCTCCTACGAGCAGTACTTC
TRBD2	15	TRBV12-3/TRBV12-4	TRBJ2-1	many	CASSFRLAGWGEQFF	TGTGCCAGCAGCTTTCGGCTAGCGGGATGGGGTGAGCAGTTCTTC
-	16	TRBV4-2	TRBJ2-7	many	CASSQDQDLRFYEQYF	TGTGCCAGCAGCCAAGATCAGGACCTGAGATTCTACGAGCAGTACTTC
-	15	TRBV7-8	TRBJ2-2	many	CASRVGRLNTGELFF	TGTGCCAGCAGGGTAGGCAGATTGAACACCGGGGAGCTGTTTTTT
TRBD2	14	TRBV29-1	TRBJ2-1	many	CSGRRESRHNEQFF	TGCAGTGGACGGCGGGAGTCACGGCACAATGAGCAGTTCTTC
TRBD1	12	TRBV12-3/TRBV12-4	TRBJ1-1	many	CASSFRGAEAFF	TGTGCCAGCAGTTTCAGGGGGGCTGAAGCTTTCTTT
-	12	TRBV20-1	TRBJ1-4	many	CSARASNEKLFF	TGCAGTGCTAGAGCCAGTAATGAAAAACTGTTTTTT
-	13	TRBV5-1	TRBJ1-1	many	CASSLTENTEAFF	TGCGCCAGCAGCTTGACAGAGAACACTGAAGCTTTCTTT
TRBD1	10	TRBV29-1	TRBJ2-5	many	CSATGTGAYF	TGCAGCGCCACCGGGACAGGGGCTTACTTC